This note documents a single T cell receptor (beta chain) sequence. This clone has a handful of counts. What this receptor recognizes is not known. No base quality values were provided; no much bigger clone lies one nucleotide off. This specimen comes from a study of blood T cell repertoires in COVID-19 (dated by TCRdb to the early 2020s). About the investigation overall: Collaborator samples came from the United States, Italy and Spain and covered acute and convalescent phases of COVID-19. The prospective study material was composed of cDNA or gDNA derived from T cells, B-cell-depleted T cells, or PBMCs. The dataset comprised deeply sampled blood TCRbeta repertoires from subjects exposed to, actively infected with, or recovered from COVID-19. The repertoires were released in a freely available public database intended as a resource for research on the immune response to SARS-CoV-2. Samples were obtained from the ongoing ImmuneRACE study (first 160 participants) and from about 1,300 subjects provided by 6 global collaborators. Sample metadata almost always included a de-identified subject ID, COVID-19 status, age in years and sex. Where available, HLA class I and class II types were taken from metadata supplied by the sample provider and were not determined by assay-based typing. On the study overall, not on this receptor specifically: The amount of clinical and demographic metadata varied by source and participant and was provided uncurated.

TCRbeta CDR3 regions were amplified from genomic DNA using the immunoSEQ Assay, a bias-controlled multiplex PCR. The study's own analysis went as follows. The number of nucleated cells in each sample was estimated from the amplification of reference gene primers within the assay. Sequence reads were collapsed and filtered to measure the absolute abundance of every unique TCRbeta CDR3 rearrangement. For each sample, productive Simpson clonality was calculated as the square root of Simpson's diversity index across productive rearrangements. Drawn from immuneACCESS, this table holds only the in-frame rearrangements with V and J called that TCRdb kept. Clones are partly lost; checked studies trace under half to an unresolved V gene and leave the rest unexplained. V, J and clone size are those of that table, while D and trimming were read from the DNA. This sample gives 140,000 to 150,000 clones in total; roughly 81% of them show up just once. The top ten hold 8% to 9% of the sample.

Collaborating institutions collected whole blood in K2EDTA tubes following their own protocols. For TCRbeta analysis, collaborator samples were shipped as frozen whole blood, as isolated PBMCs, or as DNA extracted from either sample type. The germline ends are 17 bases apart after V is trimmed by 1 base and J by 8 bases. Spanning cysteine to phenylalanine, the CDR3 consists of 16 amino acids. The retained sequence is limited to the CDR3, 48 bases, with the frame set at the first base. Per the germline V gene, MGHRA is the CDR1 and YSYEKL is the CDR2. The sequence came from a human donor with acute or convalescent COVID-19. The donor label of this sample is uncertain. The chain joins TRBV4-1 to TRBJ1-4; the D region possibly corresponds to TRBD1 (5 bases align). Input material: peripheral blood. The sequenced DNA is TGCGCCAGCAGCCAAGTACCCGGCCAGGGTAGGGAAAAACTGTTTTTT. Its translation reads: CASSQVPGQGREKLFF.